This TCR beta chain was sequenced in a study of T cell changes during pregnancy in multiple sclerosis. This CDR3 contains 15 residues. V was pared by 4 bases and J by 2 bases, with 7 bases of the junction left unmatched. Germline CDR1 MNHEY, CDR2 SMNVEV (reference sequence). Generated by immunoSEQ multiplex PCR, the TCRdb table keeps only in-frame clones and is missing some. The repertoire includes 50,000 or so clones, roughly nine tenths of them detected once, and 10% sits in the top ten. V and J are TRBV27 and TRBJ1-2; 7 bases line up with TRBD1. The sequenced sample was CD8+ T cells from peripheral blood mononuclear cells, obtained after pregnancy. The sequence came from a female donor with multiple sclerosis, enrolled in a pregnancy study. In nucleotides, the CDR3 is TGTGCCAGCAGTTACCTCGGGGGACAGAACTATGGCTACACCTTC. Its translation: CASSYLGGQNYGYTF.